This T cell receptor (beta chain) was retrieved from a study of post-analysis software for immune sequencing data. This clonotype has more than one count but fewer than ten. What it recognizes is unknown. Per germline, CDR1 SQVTM and CDR2 ANQGSEA. There are 16 residues in the CDR3. With 0 bases removed from V and 3 bases from J, the gap between germline ends came to 12 bases. Prepared TCR beta cDNA libraries contained unique molecular identifiers. TCRdb re-called the PCR reads with MiXCR, one entry per CDR3 protein. The repertoire holds under 200,000 distinct CDR3 sequences, with roughly 34% as singletons. Study-wide results and limits: The normalized Chao1 diversity of multiple sclerosis patients was significantly lower than that of controls.

This clonotype originated in a girl aged 5 to 17 with multiple sclerosis. The chain recombines TRBV29-1 with TRBJ2-6; no clear D gene. The material sequenced was blood, taken after autologous hematopoietic stem cell transplantation. Written as DNA, the CDR3 is TGCAGCGTTGAAGATACCATAGCTGGTGGGGCCAACGTCCTGACTTTC. It specifies CSVEDTIAGGANVLTF.